Reported below is one TCR beta chain. Some clones are missing from TCRdb's copy, which holds only in-frame ones; the method was immunoSEQ multiplex PCR. The sample lists about 120,000 clones; around 91% were seen once. This record comes from a study of control samples from healthy donors and cancer patients. Germline CDR1 is LGHDT and CDR2 is YNNKEL (reference sequence). Trimming left V 0 bases short and J 0 bases short, with 13 bases between. CDR3 length equals 17 residues. The sequenced sample consisted of PBMCs. This clonotype was obtained from a woman aged 45-65 years with colorectal cancer. This chain joins TRBV3-1 (or the pseudogene TRBV3-2) and TRBJ2-3, with D perhaps matching TRBD1 (6 bases). The DNA of the CDR3 is TGTGCCAGCAGCCAAGATCGCGGCCAGGGGAGCACAGATACGCAGTATTTT. Protein sequence: CASSQDRGQGSTDTQYF.